This entry concerns a single TCR beta chain. What it recognizes is unknown. The PCR had 60 Vbeta and 13 Jbeta primers. Here immunoSEQ multiplex PCR was the method, and the copy in TCRdb shows in-frame clones only, minus some. The sample has some 150,000 clones; about 85% are singletons. These data come from a study of cytomegalovirus exposure and HLA in healthy donors. The length of the CDR3 is 17 residues. Trimming cost V 5 bases and J 2 bases, with 21 bases left between them. Looked up from germline, CDR1 is SGHKS and CDR2 is YYEKEE (reference sequence). Findings of the study overall: Earlier analysis yielded a pattern in which most TCR beta V segments were productive about 87% or about 30% of the time. Three CMV-associated chains were confirmed in vitro to be specific for CMV antigens.

The sequence derives from a woman aged 18-35 years in good health and CMV-seronegative. The sample consisted of PBMCs. V and J are TRBV5-5 and TRBJ2-3; the D is unclear. CDR3 nucleotide sequence: TGTGCCAGCAGGCTACAAGCCCAGGTTACCTTCACAGATACGCAGTATTTT. It specifies CASRLQAQVTFTDTQYF.